The clone carrying this T cell receptor (beta chain) showed up just once. The antigen is not known. Germline V gives CDR1 SNHLY, CDR2 FYNNEI. The V end was cut by 8 bases, the J end by 5 bases, with 19 bases between. The CDR3 spans 14 residues. These data originate in a study of cytomegalovirus exposure and HLA in healthy donors. Study-level findings and limits: Segments of the TCR beta V type were, in most cases, productive about 90% or about 30% of the time in an earlier analysis.

PCR involved 60 Vbeta and 13 Jbeta primers. TCRdb keeps only in-frame clones here, not all; method: immunoSEQ multiplex PCR. The profile shows about 160,000 clones, roughly three quarters of them singletons. The V and J genes are TRBV2 and TRBJ2-7; no clear D gene. The clonotype comes from a man between 60 and 75 years old in good health and CMV-seronegative. The material sequenced was PBMCs. The CDR3 bases are TGTGCCAGCCAGATGGAGCTGGATGCACACGAGCAGTACTTC. It is translated as CASQMELDAHEQYF. Filled out from reference TRBV2 and TRBJ2-7, the complete variable domain reads EPEVTQTPSHQVTQMGQEVILRCVPISNHLYFYWYRQILGQKVEFLVSFYNNEISEKSEIFDDQFSVERPDGSNFTLKIRSTKLEDSAMYFCASQMELDAHEQYFGPGTRLTVT.